One sample yielded the 21 T cell receptor beta chains listed below, sequenced in a study of identical twins. From the 5' RACE reads, TCRdb called clonotypes with MiXCR, one entry per CDR3 protein. The sample lists more than 1.5 million distinct CDR3 sequences, about 30% seen once, with about 0.27% in the top ten. Sequenced material: cord blood. The receptor set was obtained from a newborn girl in good health.

V usage is TRBV10-3 and J usage is TRBJ1-1; the match to TRBD1 covers 8 bases. The J segment lost 3 bases and the V segment lost 2 bases, leaving 8 bases of the junction unmatched. The CDR3 is 16 amino acids. CDR1 is ENHRY, CDR2 SYGVKD, per germline. CDR3 nucleotides: TGTGCCATCAGTGAGAAGAACAGGGGGGAGGACACTGAAGCTTTCTTT. Residues: CAISEKNRGEDTEAFF.

CDR3 in DNA: TGTGCCAGCAGTTTAGGGACTCCTAAGAAAGAGACCCAGTACTTC. Protein product: CASSLGTPKKETQYF. This chain links TRBV12-3 or TRBV12-4 with TRBJ2-7; perhaps TRBD2 as D (5 bases). The J call is doubtful: the DNA matches TRBJ2-5 better. This CDR3 contains 15 residues.

J is TRBJ2-7 and V is TRBV20-1; TRBD2 aligns across 11 bases. The CDR3 contains 19 residues. V lost 2 bases and J lost 3; bases outside the gene matches: 18. Germline assignment: CDR1 DFQATT and CDR2 SNEGSKA (reference sequence). This CDR3 is CSARPYLGTSGNTYYEQYF. DNA of the CDR3: TGCAGTGCTAGACCGTATCTAGGGACTAGCGGAAACACATACTACGAGCAGTACTTC.

The chain links TRBV4-2 to TRBJ1-4; D is undetermined. Trimming removed 0 bases at V and 8 bases at J, with 7 bases between. This CDR3 contains 13 residues. Germline lookup yields CDR1 LGHNA and CDR2 YNFKEQ. The CDR3 sequence is CASSQEGSEKLFF. In nucleotides, the CDR3 is TGTGCCAGCAGCCAAGAAGGAAGCGAAAAACTGTTTTTT.

The chain has TRBV4-1 and TRBJ2-4; 8 bases agree with TRBD2. CDR3 length: 17 residues. Trimming removed 0 bases from V and 1 base from J; junction bases left unmatched: 5. CDR1 MGHRA and CDR2 YSYEKL come from the germline V gene. The CDR3, as DNA: TGCGCCAGCAGCCAAGACATTAGCGGGATCGCCAAAAACATTCAGTACTTC. It yields the protein CASSQDISGIAKNIQYF.

The chain recombines TRBV11-3 with TRBJ2-7, with D possibly called TRBD1 or TRBD2 (5 bases each). Germline assignment: CDR1 SGHNT and CDR2 YENEEA. The CDR3 is 16 amino acids. The V and J ends lost 2 bases and 6 bases respectively, with 20 bases between them. The CDR3 loop reads CASSLWPGTQMGEQYF. CDR3 DNA sequence: TGTGCCAGCAGCTTATGGCCAGGGACCCAGATGGGCGAGCAGTACTTC.

This clonotype was found many times. The junction and the germline gene differ at one end; a read error may be behind it. The chain is built from TRBV11-2 and TRBJ2-3; 8 bases map to TRBD2. Germline V gives CDR1 SGHAT, CDR2 FQNNGV. This CDR3 comprises 15 residues. The CDR3 DNA reads as TGCGCCAGCAGCTTAACGGGAGGGCCAACAGATACGCAGTATTTT. Protein: CASSLTGGPTDTQYF.

In the case of this clonotype: The junction differs from germline at one of its ends, possibly a read error. The V gene is TRBV7-7, the J gene TRBJ2-2; 8 bases map to TRBD1. The CDR3 has 17 residues. Per the germline V gene, CDR1 is SSHAT and CDR2 is FNYEAQ (reference sequence). CDR3 coding DNA: TGTGCTAGCAGCTTAGCTTTTGGGACAGGGAACACCGGGGAGCTGTTTTTT. Its translation is CASSLAFGTGNTGELFF.

The chain is built from TRBV20-1 and TRBJ1-1; 7 bases line up with TRBD1. Trimming took 2 bases from V and 4 from J; bases not matched to a gene: 7. CDR1 and CDR2 from the germline V gene are DFQATT and SNEGSKA (reference sequence). The CDR3 has 14 amino acids. CDR3 loop: CSARPHTGVTEAFF. The CDR3 DNA follows: TGCAGTGCTAGACCCCACACAGGGGTCACTGAAGCTTTCTTT.

The gene calls are TRBV20-1 and TRBJ2-4; TRBD1 agrees at 8 bases. The closer fit of TRBJ2-7 to the DNA end suggests the J call may be wrong. CDR3 length: 12 residues. The V gene's germline CDR1 is DFQATT and CDR2 SNEGSKA (reference sequence). Here the CDR3 reads CSARRGRYEQYF. The CDR3 nucleotides are TGCAGTGCCCGCAGGGGGCGGTACGAGCAGTACTTC.

The chain has TRBV5-1 and TRBJ1-1, with D perhaps matching TRBD1 (5 bases). V shed 2 bases and J shed 3 bases, with 11 bases lying between them. Germline CDR1 SGHRS, CDR2 YFSETQ. The CDR3 loop spans 14 amino acids. The CDR3 reads CASSFKGEHTEAFF. As DNA, the CDR3 is TGCGCCAGCAGCTTTAAAGGGGAACACACTGAAGCTTTCTTT.

V is TRBV2 and J is TRBJ1-1; no clear D gene. The germline V and J ends were trimmed by 4 bases and 2 bases, with 14 bases remaining between them. The CDR3 has 15 amino acids. Germline assignment: CDR1 SNHLY and CDR2 FYNNEI. The CDR3 sequence: CASSGAGLINTEAFF. CDR3 nucleotide sequence: TGTGCCAGCAGTGGGGCAGGCCTGATTAACACTGAAGCTTTCTTT.

This clonotype has only a few counts. This chain joins TRBV20-1 and TRBJ2-7; 11 positions agree with TRBD2. The CDR3 contains 13 residues. Germline values: CDR1 DFQATT, CDR2 SNEGSKA (reference sequence). The V gene end was trimmed by 2 bases and the J gene end by 7 bases; junction bases not matched to a gene: 4. This chain's CDR3 is CSARTSGSNEQYF. The DNA for the CDR3 is TGCAGTGCTAGAACTAGCGGGAGCAATGAGCAGTACTTC.

The gene calls are TRBV6-6 and TRBJ2-3; 7 positions agree with TRBD1. The V segment lost 2 bases and the J segment 0 bases; nucleotides outside the gene matches: 5. This CDR3 has 16 amino acids. Germline V gene sequence: CDR1 MNHNY, CDR2 SVGAGI (reference sequence). The CDR3 is CASSYGGQSSTDTQYF. Written as DNA, the CDR3 is TGTGCCAGCAGTTACGGGGGACAGTCTAGCACAGATACGCAGTATTTT.

This clonotype came up a few times. The rearrangement uses TRBV20-1 and TRBJ2-5; D ambiguous. Trimming removed 3 bases at V and 11 bases at J, with 10 bases between. The CDR3 length is 10 residues. From germline, CDR1 is DFQATT and CDR2 SNEGSKA (reference sequence). The CDR3 protein is CSASVDEQYF. CDR3 DNA: TGCAGTGCTAGCGTAGATGAGCAGTACTTC.

This chain connects TRBV12-3 or TRBV12-4 to TRBJ2-2, with D possibly TRBD2 on 6 matching bases. This CDR3 spans 17 amino acids. Trimming removed 5 bases from V and 0 bases from J, with 16 bases in between. The CDR3 DNA follows: TGTGCCAGCAGTCCCCACCTAGCGCCCGCGAACACCGGGGAGCTGTTTTTT. It codes for CASSPHLAPANTGELFF.

With respect to this clonotype: Compared with germline, one end of the junction differs, possibly owing to a read error. The gene calls are TRBV20-1 and TRBJ2-1, with 10 bases identical to TRBD2. Germline V gene sequence: CDR1 DFQATT, CDR2 SNEGSKA (reference sequence). This CDR3 has 14 amino acids. The CDR3: CSAGLAVSYNEQCF. In nucleotides, the CDR3 is TGCAGTGCTGGACTAGCGGTTTCCTACAATGAGCAGTGCTTC.

This clonotype was seen only a few times. V and J are TRBV9 and TRBJ2-5; TRBD2 is a possible D gene (5 bases). V was cut by 0 bases and J by 1 base, with 10 bases left in between. This CDR3 has 15 amino acids. Germline V CDR1 and CDR2: SGDLS, YYNGEE. The CDR3 DNA sequence: TGTGCCAGCAGCGTAGTCCCGGGGTCCCAAGAGACCCAGTACTTC. Translation: CASSVVPGSQETQYF. The full variable domain, in which reference TRBV9 and TRBJ2-5 provide the parts outside the CDR3, is DSGVTQTPKHLITATGQRVTLRCSPRSGDLSVYWYQQSLDQGLQFLIQYYNGEERAKGNILERFSAQQFPDLHSELNLSSLELGDSALYFCASSVVPGSQETQYFGPGTRLLVL.

The CDR3 protein is CSARETEGKNIQYF. In DNA, the CDR3 is TGCAGTGCTAGGGAAACAGAGGGCAAAAACATTCAGTACTTC. The rearrangement joins TRBV20-1 to TRBJ2-4; a weak D match, TRBD2 (5 bases). The CDR3 is 14 amino acids. V lost 3 bases and J lost 3, with 12 bases in between. Germline CDR1 reads DFQATT; CDR2 reads SNEGSKA (reference sequence).

The V gene is TRBV20-1, the J gene TRBJ2-3; D gene ambiguous. The V end lost 2 bases, the J end lost 2 bases, and 11 bases lay between the germline ends. The length of the CDR3 is 14 residues. Per the germline V gene, CDR1 is DFQATT and CDR2 is SNEGSKA (reference sequence). The CDR3 protein is CSARSQKLTDTQYF. CDR3 DNA sequence: TGCAGTGCTAGAAGCCAAAAGCTCACAGATACGCAGTATTTT.

This clonotype was detected a few times. The chain combines TRBV20-1 with TRBJ2-7; 10 bases line up with TRBD1. The CDR3 consists of 13 residues. After removal of 6 bases from V and 4 bases from J, the junction contained 6 bases not matched to a gene. CDR1 and CDR2 from the germline V gene are DFQATT and SNEGSKA (reference sequence). As DNA, the CDR3 is TGCAGTGCGAACGACAGGGGGCTATACGAGCAGTACTTC. Translation: CSANDRGLYEQYF.